This record concerns one TCR beta chain sequence. Its matching antigen is unknown. The sample is drawn from a study of CD8+CD57+ T cells in acquired aplastic anemia. Study summary: The mean DNA yield obtained from sorted CD4+ and CD8+ cells came to 3 to 3.5 ug.

Germline CDR1 reads DFQATT; CDR2 reads SNEGSKA (reference sequence). The CDR3 is 14 residues long. Trimming stripped 5 bases from V and 1 base from J, with 13 bases between. Genomic DNA provided the template from which TCR beta VDJ and CDR3 profiles were obtained. TCRdb used MiXCR to reprocess the reads, holding one entry per CDR3 protein. The sample has more than 150,000 distinct CDR3 sequences; nearly 50% are singletons. Overall study findings and caveats: Between the patient and control groups, CD8+ Simpson's diversity did not differ significantly.

Individuals selected for sequencing had exhibited CD8+CD57+ cell expansion on flow cytometry. Severe acquired aplastic anemia was diagnosed in all patients. No therapy had been given to the patients at the time of blood sampling. Sequencing was done on a sample of sorted CD4+, CD8+, or CD8+CD57+ T cells (not recorded which) from PBMCs. V and J are TRBV20-1 and TRBJ2-3; TRBD1 or TRBD2 may be the D gene (5 bases each). The sequence came from a human donor with aplastic anemia. The CDR3 DNA follows: TGCAGTGCTGCTAAGGGGCGGGGCACAGATACGCAGTATTTT. This gives the protein CSAAKGRGTDTQYF.